The 27 T cell receptor beta chains in this list originate from one sample, sequenced in a study of beta chain features in type 1 diabetes. Study-level results: Shortening of TCRB CDR3s, moderate but significant, appeared in all four CD4+ subsets of Type 1 diabetes patients.

Antigens of these TCRs are unknown. Since all of the isolated RNA was reverse transcribed, expressed TCRB transcripts were what got sequenced. Measured with immunoSEQ multiplex PCR; TCRdb has only the in-frame clones, and not every one. The table includes about 640,000 clones, around 12% detected once. Sequencing input: naive CD4+ T cells from blood. The receptors come from a man aged 25-40 years with type 1 diabetes.

There are a few counts of this clone. The CDR3 region is CASSPRRVQNTDTQYF. The CDR3 coding sequence is TGTGCCAGCTCACCTCGGCGGGTTCAAAACACAGATACGCAGTATTTT. This chain links TRBV18 with TRBJ2-3, with D perhaps matching TRBD2 (5 bases). There are 16 residues in the CDR3. V shed 3 bases and J shed 2 bases, with 15 bases lying between them. CDR1 is KGHSH, CDR2 LQKENI, per germline.

This chain uses TRBV7-2 with TRBJ1-5; 7 bases fit TRBD1. Per the germline V gene, CDR1 is SGHTA and CDR2 is FQGNSA. The ends lost 1 base at V and 2 bases at J; junction bases unmatched: 8. CDR3 length: 17 residues. The CDR3 sequence: CASSLVLGGAGNQPQHF. Written as DNA, the CDR3 is TGTGCCAGCAGCTTAGTTTTAGGGGGCGCGGGCAATCAGCCCCAGCATTTT.

The chain employs TRBV5-1 and TRBJ2-3, with 11 bases fitting TRBD2. This CDR3 spans 17 amino acids. Trimming at V came to 2 bases and at J to 9 bases, leaving 14 bases not matched to a gene. Germline V gene lookup returns CDR1 SGHRS and CDR2 YFSETQ. This chain's CDR3 is CASSFLASGGPPDTQYF. The CDR3 nucleotides are TGCGCCAGCAGCTTCCTAGCTAGCGGGGGGCCACCTGACACGCAGTATTTT. The whole variable domain, remainder taken from reference TRBV5-1 and TRBJ2-3, is KAGVTQTPRYLIKTRGQQVTLSCSPISGHRSVSWYQQTPGQGLQFLFEYFSETQRNKGNFPGRFSGRQFSNSRSEMNVSTLELGDSALYLCASSFLASGGPPDTQYFGPGTRLTVL.

This clone occurred a few times. The J gene is TRBJ1-1, the V gene TRBV7-2; D ambiguous. V lost 0 bases, J lost 0 bases, and 11 bases lay in between. Germline-derived CDR1 and CDR2 are SGHTA and FQGNSA. The CDR3 contains 16 residues. The CDR3: CASSLALGSLNTEAFF. In DNA, the CDR3 is TGTGCCAGCAGCTTAGCTTTGGGAAGCCTGAACACTGAAGCTTTCTTT.

This chain joins TRBV6-4 and TRBJ2-2; perhaps TRBD2 as D (6 bases). The germline gives CDR1 MRHNA, CDR2 SNTAGT. This CDR3 spans 14 amino acids. The V end was cut by 3 bases, the J end by 6 bases, with 11 bases between. CDR3 coding DNA: TGTGCCAGCAGTGAGACTAGTGCGGCCGGGGAGCTGTTTTTT. This gives the protein CASSETSAAGELFF.

The rearrangement joins TRBV7-9 to TRBJ1-2, with D hard to call. V was pared by 4 bases and J by 6 bases, with 9 bases between. The CDR3 has 12 amino acids. From germline, CDR1 is SEHNR and CDR2 FQNEAQ (reference sequence). CDR3 region: CASSWALDGYTF. The CDR3 nucleotides are TGTGCCAGCAGCTGGGCGTTGGATGGCTACACCTTC.

About this clone: In the same sample, other DNA sequences code for this CDR3. The chain couples TRBV15 to TRBJ1-2, with a weak D call TRBD1 (6 bases). The length of the CDR3 is 13 residues. The V gene's germline CDR1 is LNHNV and CDR2 YYDKDF (reference sequence). Trimming took off 0 bases at V and 4 bases at J, with 6 bases between the two ends. The chain's CDR3 is CATSREGGYGYTF. CDR3 nucleotides: TGTGCCACCAGCAGAGAAGGGGGCTATGGCTACACCTTC.

This clone was recorded a few times. The rearrangement uses TRBV7-9 and TRBJ2-7, with a tentative D call TRBD1 (5 bases). The length of the CDR3 is 13 residues. Deletions cut 8 bases from V and 2 bases from J, with 13 bases between. CDR1 is SEHNR and CDR2 is FQNEAQ in the germline V gene (reference sequence). CDR3 bases: TGTGCCAGCGCATTGGGGCCCGCCTACGAGCAGTACTTC. Translation: CASALGPAYEQYF.

The chain recombines TRBV7-2 with TRBJ2-7; D remains ambiguous. CDR3 length equals 15 residues. Germline CDR1 and CDR2: SGHTA and FQGNSA. Trimming took 5 bases from V and 0 from J, leaving 14 bases between them. CDR3 DNA sequence: TGTGCCAGCAGCCCAATTATCGGAAGCTCCTACGAGCAGTACTTC. It codes for CASSPIIGSSYEQYF.

A few counts support this clone. The sample contains more than one DNA sequence encoding this CDR3. The V gene is TRBV10-3, the J gene TRBJ1-5; D uncertain. The CDR3 spans 14 residues. Trimming removed 3 bases at V and 2 bases at J, with 8 bases between. The V gene's germline CDR1 is ENHRY and CDR2 SYGVKD. CDR3 sequence: CAISESKGNQPQHF. DNA for the CDR3: TGTGCCATCAGTGAATCAAAGGGCAATCAGCCCCAGCATTTT.

V usage is TRBV2 and J usage is TRBJ2-1; TRBD2 matches at 9 bases. The CDR3 runs to 13 residues. CDR1 and CDR2 (germline): SNHLY, FYNNEI. The J segment lost 9 bases and the V segment lost 7 bases, leaving 7 bases of the junction unmatched. DNA of the CDR3: TGTGCCAGCACGACTAGCGGCGGCGGTGAGCAGTTCTTC. Translation gives CASTTSGGGEQFF.

This clone appeared a few times. The rearrangement links TRBV5-6 to TRBJ2-1, with 12 positions matching TRBD2. CDR3 size: 17 residues. V lost 4 bases, J lost 0 bases, and 5 bases stayed unmatched. Germline CDR1 SGHDT, CDR2 YYEEEE. CDR3 residues: CASSDGLAGTSYNEQFF. The CDR3 region has the DNA TGTGCCAGCAGCGACGGACTAGCGGGGACCTCCTACAATGAGCAGTTCTTC.

This chain links TRBV11-1 with TRBJ2-7; 9 nucleotides line up with TRBD1. The CDR3 sequence is 14 residues long. Germline lookup yields CDR1 SGHAT and CDR2 FQDESV (reference sequence). Losses at the gene ends were 5 bases for V and 5 bases for J; bases not matched to a gene: 7. The CDR3 DNA follows: TGTGCCAGCAGCCACTTTGGACAGGGGAACGAGCAGTACTTC. Translating gives CASSHFGQGNEQYF.

In its sample, this clone was seen a few times. The sample carries other DNA sequences with the same CDR3. The rearrangement joins TRBV28 to TRBJ1-2, with D possibly being TRBD1 (5 bases). V was trimmed by 4 bases and J by 7 bases, leaving 7 bases between them. This CDR3 region has 11 residues. Germline loops: CDR1 MDHEN, CDR2 SYDVKM. In DNA, the CDR3 is TGTGCCAGCAGTTCCCAGGGTGGCTACACCTTC. This gives the protein CASSSQGGYTF.

This clone occurred a few times. V and J are TRBV19 and TRBJ1-2, with 9 bases fitting TRBD1. The V gene's germline CDR1 is LNHDA and CDR2 SQIVND (reference sequence). The CDR3 length is 15 residues. With 1 base clipped from V and 4 bases from J, the junction kept 4 bases outside the gene matches. This chain's CDR3 is CASSIGPGQGYGYTF. Here the CDR3 DNA reads TGTGCCAGTAGTATAGGCCCGGGACAGGGCTATGGCTACACCTTC.

Comment on this clone: Different DNA sequences within this sample yield the same CDR3. The CDR3 bases are TGTGCCAGTAGTGCTCAGGGCTCCTACAATGAGCAGTTCTTC. Encoded protein: CASSAQGSYNEQFF. V gene TRBV19 combines with J gene TRBJ2-1, with D tentatively TRBD1 (5 bases). The germline CDR1 and CDR2 sequences are LNHDA and SQIVND (reference sequence). The CDR3 runs 14 residues. Trimming removed 5 bases at V and 0 bases at J, with 8 bases between.

This chain uses TRBV27 with TRBJ2-3; D uncertain. Germline V gives CDR1 MNHEY, CDR2 SMNVEV (reference sequence). With 6 bases removed from V and 0 bases from J, the gap between germline ends came to 4 bases. The CDR3 runs to 12 residues. The CDR3, as DNA: TGTGCCAGCAGAACAAGCACAGATACGCAGTATTTT. As protein: CASRTSTDTQYF.

This clone has ten or more counts. V is TRBV7-9 and J is TRBJ1-2, with D hard to call. V lost 1 base to trimming and J lost 7 bases, with 13 bases between them. This CDR3 is 14 amino acids long. The V gene's germline CDR1 is SEHNR and CDR2 FQNEAQ (reference sequence). Written as DNA, the CDR3 is TGTGCCAGCAGCTTAGAAGAGGGTAGTGGTGGCTACACCTTC. This sequence encodes CASSLEEGSGGYTF.

The gene calls are TRBV7-2 and TRBJ2-5, with TRBD1 as a possible D gene (8 bases). CDR1 and CDR2 (germline): SGHTA, FQGNSA. The CDR3 is made up of 15 amino acids. With 4 bases removed from V and 4 bases from J, the gap between germline ends came to 16 bases. The CDR3 DNA is TGTGCCAGCAGCTCGAACAGGGGGGGCTTAGAGACCCAGTACTTC. It is translated as CASSSNRGGLETQYF.

This clone occurred a few times. V is TRBV5-8 and J is TRBJ1-6; the match to TRBD1 covers 10 bases. The CDR3 is made up of 14 amino acids. The J segment lost 13 bases and the V segment lost 4 bases, leaving 8 bases of the junction unmatched. The germline gives CDR1 SGHTS, CDR2 YDEGEE. Here the CDR3 reads CASSLGQGGTPLHF. CDR3 DNA: TGTGCCAGCAGCCTCGGACAGGGGGGGACGCCCCTCCACTTT.

This clone was observed a handful of times. The rearrangement links TRBV14 to TRBJ2-7; D perhaps matches TRBD2 (6 bases). V gave up 0 bases and J gave up 5 bases, with 14 bases separating them. The CDR3 is 15 amino acids. Germline CDR1 SGHDN, CDR2 FVKESK. The CDR3 sequence: CASSQDLVAAHEQYF. DNA of the CDR3: TGTGCCAGCAGCCAAGATCTGGTAGCGGCACACGAGCAGTACTTC.

The sample holds a few counts of this clone. The gene calls are TRBV7-9 and TRBJ1-4; D remains unclear. V was pared by 5 bases and J by 10 bases, with 17 bases between. Germline loops: CDR1 SEHNR, CDR2 FQNEAQ (reference sequence). CDR3 length: 14 residues. The CDR3 sequence is CASSRTGSEGKLFF. CDR3 DNA: TGTGCCAGCAGCCGGACCGGCAGTGAGGGAAAACTGTTTTTT.

This chain uses TRBV6-5 with TRBJ2-5, with TRBD1 matching over 7 bases. V lost 7 bases, J lost 5 bases, and 4 bases stayed unmatched. Germline lookup yields CDR1 MNHEY and CDR2 SVGAGI. There are 12 residues in the CDR3. DNA of the CDR3: TGTGCCAGCATGACAGGGTTCGAGACCCAGTACTTC. Translating gives CASMTGFETQYF.

The J gene is TRBJ2-7, the V gene TRBV7-2; D assignment may be TRBD1 or TRBD2 (5 bases each). There are 18 residues in the CDR3. Germline CDR1 SGHTA, CDR2 FQGNSA. Between the trimmed V and J ends, which lost 3 bases and 0 bases, there was a span of 21 bases. The CDR3 sequence is CASSFRDGTRMNSYEQYF. The DNA of the CDR3 is TGTGCCAGCAGCTTCCGGGACGGCACCCGAATGAACTCCTACGAGCAGTACTTC. The full variable domain, its missing parts supplied by reference TRBV7-2 and TRBJ2-7, is GAGVSQSPSNKVTEKGKDVELRCDPISGHTALYWYRQSLGQGLEFLIYFQGNSAPDKSGLPSDRFSAERTGGSVSTLTIQRTQQEDSAVYLCASSFRDGTRMNSYEQYFGPGTRLTVT.

The chain recombines TRBV18 with TRBJ2-5; no clear D gene. Germline V gives CDR1 KGHSH, CDR2 LQKENI. Trimming took off 6 bases at V and 3 bases at J, with 11 bases between the two ends. This CDR3 has 13 amino acids. The CDR3 spells CASSSRKEETQYF. The CDR3, as DNA: TGTGCCAGCTCGTCTAGGAAGGAAGAGACCCAGTACTTC. The entire variable domain, with the rest obtained from reference TRBV18 and TRBJ2-5, is as follows: NAGVMQNPRHLVRRRGQEARLRCSPMKGHSHVYWYRQLPEEGLKFMVYLQKENIIDESGMPKERFSAEFPKEGPSILRIQQVVRGDSAAYFCASSSRKEETQYFGPGTRLLVL.

This clone was recorded a few times. V is TRBV5-6 and J is TRBJ2-1; D unclear. Trimming took 2 bases from V and 6 from J, leaving 9 bases between them. From germline, CDR1 is SGHDT and CDR2 YYEEEE. CDR3 length: 13 amino acids. DNA of the CDR3: TGTGCCAGCAGCTTCCCTCCTTCCAATGAGCAGTTCTTC. This gives the protein CASSFPPSNEQFF.

This sequence joins TRBV29-1 and TRBJ2-5; TRBD2 aligns across 14 bases. Trimming at V came to 3 bases and at J to 0 bases, leaving 3 bases not matched to a gene. The CDR3 is 16 residues long. Germline loops: CDR1 SQVTM, CDR2 ANQGSEA. The CDR3 sequence is CSVDAGLAGDQETQYF. Written as DNA, the CDR3 is TGCAGCGTTGACGCGGGACTAGCGGGGGACCAAGAGACCCAGTACTTC.